This TCR beta chain appears in the sequencing data of a study of T cells in Graves' hyperthyroidism and ophthalmopathy. This clonotype came up many times. Criteria for exclusion of patients were uncontrolled infection, other autoimmune disease, pregnancy or lactation. Germline V gene data show CDR1 as MNHEY and CDR2 as SMNVEV (reference sequence). The CDR3 loop spans 15 amino acids. The V and J ends lost 11 bases and 0 bases respectively, with 16 bases between them. Amplification of TCR beta CDR3 regions used RNA as the template. RT-PCR in the first round (using the HTBI primer set) targeted the TCR CDR3. TCRdb reanalysed the multiplex PCR reads using MiXCR and keeps one entry per CDR3 protein. The sample consists of around 340,000 distinct CDR3 sequences, approximately 18% of them appearing once.

The chain has TRBV27 and TRBJ1-4; D may be TRBD1 (5 bases). This clonotype originated in a woman under 40 with Graves' hyperthyroidism that later progressed to Graves' ophthalmopathy. The material sequenced was blood. This CDR3 reads CAHTIGAATNEKLFF. The DNA of the CDR3 is TGTGCCCACACTATCGGGGCAGCAACTAATGAAAAACTGTTTTTT.